This TCR beta chain appears in the sequencing data of a study of T cell responses to AZD1222 COVID-19 vaccine. TCRdb keeps only in-frame clones here, not all; method: immunoSEQ multiplex PCR. The sample yields approximately 180,000 clones, approximately 90% seen once. V lost 4 bases to trimming and J lost 4 bases, with 24 bases between them. CDR3 size: 18 residues. Per germline, CDR1 KGHSH and CDR2 LQKENI. The sequence was collected from an adult in good health. The chain links TRBV18 to TRBJ2-3; D perhaps matches TRBD2 (5 bases). Sequencing used peripheral blood, obtained on day 0 of AZD1222 vaccination. CDR3 sequence: CASSLTGARTQESDTQYF. CDR3 nucleotide sequence: TGTGCCAGCTCACTAACTGGCGCCAGGACTCAAGAATCAGATACGCAGTATTTT.